The T cell receptor (beta chain) under discussion was sequenced for a study of blood T cell repertoires in COVID-19. Germline V gives CDR1 KGHDR, CDR2 SFDVKD. The CDR3 consists of 14 residues. V shed 3 bases and J 8 bases; nucleotides not matched to a gene: 6. The assay was immunoSEQ multiplex PCR, and TCRdb's table has in-frame clones only and misses some. The sample carries roughly 520,000 clones, around 89% recorded once. The V gene is TRBV24-1, the J gene TRBJ2-1; 7 bases map to TRBD2. Sequenced material: PBMCs or T cells enriched from blood (not recorded which). The TCR was taken from a woman aged 40 to 49 who had recovered from COVID-19. The CDR3 sequence is CATSDPGLNYEQFF. CDR3 coding DNA: TGTGCCACCAGTGATCCGGGACTAAACTATGAGCAGTTCTTC.